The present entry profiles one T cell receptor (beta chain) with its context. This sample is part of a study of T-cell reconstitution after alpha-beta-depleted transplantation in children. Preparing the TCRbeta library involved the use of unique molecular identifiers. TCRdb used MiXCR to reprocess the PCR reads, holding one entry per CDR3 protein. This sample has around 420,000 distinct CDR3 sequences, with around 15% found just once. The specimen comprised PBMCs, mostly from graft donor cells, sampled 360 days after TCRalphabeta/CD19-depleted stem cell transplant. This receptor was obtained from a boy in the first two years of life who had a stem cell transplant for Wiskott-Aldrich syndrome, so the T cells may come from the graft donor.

CDR3: CASSLSGLSSGANVLTF. Written as DNA, the CDR3 is TGTGCCAGCAGTTTATCAGGTTTGAGCTCTGGGGCCAACGTCCTGACTTTC. This chain connects TRBV28 to TRBJ2-6; D is unclear. The CDR3 totals 17 residues. Trimming stripped 1 base from V and 0 bases from J, with 10 bases between. Germline-derived CDR1 and CDR2 are MDHEN and SYDVKM.